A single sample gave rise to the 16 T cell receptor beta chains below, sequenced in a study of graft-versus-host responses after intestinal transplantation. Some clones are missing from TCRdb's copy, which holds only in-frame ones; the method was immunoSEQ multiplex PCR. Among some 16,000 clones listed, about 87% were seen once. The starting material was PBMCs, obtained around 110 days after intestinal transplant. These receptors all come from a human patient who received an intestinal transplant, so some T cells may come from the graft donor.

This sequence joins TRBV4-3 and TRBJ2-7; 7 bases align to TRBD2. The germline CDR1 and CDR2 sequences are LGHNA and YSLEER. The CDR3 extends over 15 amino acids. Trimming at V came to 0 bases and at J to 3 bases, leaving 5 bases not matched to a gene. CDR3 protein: CASSQDSSGDYEQYF. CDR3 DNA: TGCGCCAGCAGCCAAGACTCTAGCGGAGACTACGAGCAGTACTTC.

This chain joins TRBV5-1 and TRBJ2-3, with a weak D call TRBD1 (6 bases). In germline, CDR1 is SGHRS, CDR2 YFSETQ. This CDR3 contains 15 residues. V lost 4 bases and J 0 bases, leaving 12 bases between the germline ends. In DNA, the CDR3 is TGCGCCAGCAGCCCCGGAGGACAGAGCACAGATACGCAGTATTTT. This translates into CASSPGGQSTDTQYF.

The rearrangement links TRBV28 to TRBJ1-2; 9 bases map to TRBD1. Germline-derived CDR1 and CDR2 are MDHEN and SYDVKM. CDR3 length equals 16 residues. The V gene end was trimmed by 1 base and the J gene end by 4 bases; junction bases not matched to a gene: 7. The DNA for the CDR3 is TGTGCCAGCAGTTTATCCTTTGGACAGGGGACCTATGGCTACACCTTC. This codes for CASSLSFGQGTYGYTF.

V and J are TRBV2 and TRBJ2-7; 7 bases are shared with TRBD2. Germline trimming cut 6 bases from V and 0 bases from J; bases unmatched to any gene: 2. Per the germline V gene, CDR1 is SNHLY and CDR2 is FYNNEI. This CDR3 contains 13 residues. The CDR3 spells CASRERGSYEQYF. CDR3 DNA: TGTGCCAGCAGGGAGCGGGGCTCCTACGAGCAGTACTTC.

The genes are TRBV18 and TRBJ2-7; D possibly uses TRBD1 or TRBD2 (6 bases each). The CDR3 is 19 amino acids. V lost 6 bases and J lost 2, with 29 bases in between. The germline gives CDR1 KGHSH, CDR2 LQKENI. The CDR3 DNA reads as TGTGCCAGCTCTTCCCGGGACTCAGGGAAGACTGGGGGCACCTACGAGCAGTACTTC. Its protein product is CASSSRDSGKTGGTYEQYF.

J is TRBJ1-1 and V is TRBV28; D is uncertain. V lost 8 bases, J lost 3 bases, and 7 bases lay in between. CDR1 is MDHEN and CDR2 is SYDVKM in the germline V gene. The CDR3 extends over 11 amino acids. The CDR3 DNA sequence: TGTGCCAGCCGAAGGGACACTGAAGCTTTCTTT. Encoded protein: CASRRDTEAFF.

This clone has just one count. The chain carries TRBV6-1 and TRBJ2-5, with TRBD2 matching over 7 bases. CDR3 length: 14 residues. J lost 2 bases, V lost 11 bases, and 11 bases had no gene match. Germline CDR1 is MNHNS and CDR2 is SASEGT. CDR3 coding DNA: TGTGCCGGGGGGGAGGGAGGATTTCAAGAGACCCAGTACTTC. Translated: CAGGEGGFQETQYF.

The chain's CDR3 is CASSQQTRGHEQYF. CDR3 DNA sequence: TGTGCCAGCAGCCAACAGACCAGAGGGCACGAGCAGTACTTC. This rearrangement joins TRBV7-6 to TRBJ2-7; D perhaps matches TRBD2 (5 bases). CDR1 SGHVS and CDR2 FNYEAQ come from the germline V gene. The V end was cut by 5 bases, the J end by 5 bases, with 16 bases between. The CDR3 is 14 amino acids.

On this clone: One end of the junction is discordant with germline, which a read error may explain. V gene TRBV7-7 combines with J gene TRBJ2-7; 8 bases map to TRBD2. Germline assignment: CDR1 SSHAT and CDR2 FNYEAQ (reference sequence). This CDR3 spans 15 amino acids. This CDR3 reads CASSLGSGSGYEQYF. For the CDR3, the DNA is TGTGCTAGCAGCTTAGGGAGCGGGAGTGGGTACGAGCAGTACTTC.

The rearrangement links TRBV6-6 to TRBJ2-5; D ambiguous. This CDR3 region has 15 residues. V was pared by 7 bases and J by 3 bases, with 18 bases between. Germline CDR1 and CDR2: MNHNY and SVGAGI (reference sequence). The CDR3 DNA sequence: TGTGCCAGCACCTATGTCGAGACCCCCAAAGAGACCCAGTACTTC. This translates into CASTYVETPKETQYF.

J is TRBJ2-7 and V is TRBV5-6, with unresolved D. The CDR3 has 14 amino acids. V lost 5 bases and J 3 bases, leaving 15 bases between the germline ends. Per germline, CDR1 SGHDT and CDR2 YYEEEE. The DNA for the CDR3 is TGTGCCAGCAGTCCGAGAAAAGTTGGCTACGAGCAGTACTTC. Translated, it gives CASSPRKVGYEQYF.

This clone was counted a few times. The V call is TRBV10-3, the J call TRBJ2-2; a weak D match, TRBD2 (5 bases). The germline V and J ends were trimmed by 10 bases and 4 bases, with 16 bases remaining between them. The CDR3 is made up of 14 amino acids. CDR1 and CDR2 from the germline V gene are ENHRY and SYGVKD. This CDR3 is CATLAERGTGELFF. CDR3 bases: TGTGCCACCCTAGCAGAACGCGGCACCGGGGAGCTGTTTTTT.

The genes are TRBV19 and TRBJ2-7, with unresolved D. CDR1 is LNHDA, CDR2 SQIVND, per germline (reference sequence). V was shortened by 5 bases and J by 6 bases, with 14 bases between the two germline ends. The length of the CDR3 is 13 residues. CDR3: CASSPQTGLEQYF. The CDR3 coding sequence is TGTGCCAGTAGTCCACAGACTGGTCTCGAGCAGTACTTC.

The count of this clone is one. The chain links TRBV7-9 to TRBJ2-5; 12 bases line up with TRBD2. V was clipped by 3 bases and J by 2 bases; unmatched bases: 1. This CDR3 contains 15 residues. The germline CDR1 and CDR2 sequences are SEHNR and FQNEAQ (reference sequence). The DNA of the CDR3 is TGTGCCAGCAGCTTCGGACTAGCGGGGCAAGAGACCCAGTACTTC. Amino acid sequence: CASSFGLAGQETQYF.

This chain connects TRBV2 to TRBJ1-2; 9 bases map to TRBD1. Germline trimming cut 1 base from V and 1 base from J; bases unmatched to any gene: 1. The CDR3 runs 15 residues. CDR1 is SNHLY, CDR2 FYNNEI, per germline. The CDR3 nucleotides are TGTGCCAGCAGTGAAGGGGACAGGGATAACTATGGCTACACCTTC. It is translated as CASSEGDRDNYGYTF.

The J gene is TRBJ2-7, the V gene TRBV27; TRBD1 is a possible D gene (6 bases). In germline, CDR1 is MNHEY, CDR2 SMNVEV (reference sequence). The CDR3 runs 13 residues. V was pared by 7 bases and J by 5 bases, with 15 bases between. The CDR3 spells CASTPSGVNEQYF. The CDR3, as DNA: TGTGCCAGCACCCCCTCAGGGGTCAACGAGCAGTACTTC.